This TCR beta chain was identified during a study of metastatic and nonmetastatic thyroid tumors. Study background: A comparison of repertoires was made across blood and tumor or nodule tissue from malignant and benign thyroid patients. Study-level results: A significant increase in TCR beta diversity was reportedly seen in malignant thyroid tumors relative to benign nodules, in blood and tumor.

As handled by the study authors: Differences in CDR3 between clinicopathological groups were drawn on to build a classifier intended to discriminate distant-metastatic papillary thyroid cancer patients. From the PCR reads, TCRdb re-called clones with MiXCR. Here the V and J calls rest on TCRdb's processing, not on the authors' analysis. The sample shows tens of thousands of clones, approximately 40% of them seen only once. On this clone itself: Its antigen is not identified.

V lost 6 bases and J 2 bases, leaving 6 bases between the germline ends. The CDR3 is 12 amino acids. The V gene's germline CDR1 is SEHNR and CDR2 FQNEAQ (reference sequence). Each patient came to thyroid surgery without any prior treatment (of any kind). Sample: tumor tissue. This chain links TRBV7-9 with TRBJ2-3, with no clear D. The sequence was collected from a female donor with papillary thyroid cancer or a benign thyroid nodule (not recorded which). Some clones in this sample may be carry-over from other donors' samples. CDR3 sequence reads: CASSPNTDTQYF. DNA for the CDR3: TGTGCCAGCAGTCCCAACACAGATACGCAGTATTTT.